A selection of T cell receptor beta chains follows, all from one sample in a study of somatic mutations in cytotoxic T cells in rheumatoid arthritis. Profiled with immunoSEQ multiplex PCR; TCRdb holds only in-frame clones, not every one. The sample consists of about 20,000 clones, roughly 85% of them appearing once. Sequencing used CD8+ T cells sorted from blood. These TCRs come from a woman in her thirties or forties with rheumatoid arthritis. The CDR3 runs from the conserved cysteine through the conserved F or W. Each record gives: V gene, clone size, J gene, D gene, CDR3 protein, CDR3 DNA. D genes are given only for firm matches. Only some rows state a clone size, as once, few, many or a class for expanded clones.

TRBV30,.,TRBJ2-2,TRBD1,CAWSVPPSRTGEAGELFF,TGTGCCTGGAGTGTCCCACCCTCCCGGACAGGGGAGGCCGGGGAGCTGTTTTTT
TRBV9,.,TRBJ2-1,TRBD1,CASSPRQGSGEQFF,TGTGCCAGCAGCCCGCGACAGGGTTCGGGTGAGCAGTTCTTC
TRBV4-1,.,TRBJ2-7,.,CASSQGLRGTSYEQYF,TGCGCCAGCAGCCAAGGTCTTCGGGGGACCTCCTACGAGCAGTACTTC
TRBV4-1,.,TRBJ2-1,.,CASSQVLQEHNEQFF,TGCGCCAGCAGCCAAGTCCTTCAAGAGCACAATGAGCAGTTCTTC
TRBV19,.,TRBJ2-2,.,CASSEDSSNTGELFF,TGTGCCAGTAGTGAGGACAGCTCGAACACCGGGGAGCTGTTTTTT
TRBV19,once,TRBJ2-7,TRBD2,CASSHGTSYEQYF,TGTGCCAGTAGTCATGGGACTAGCTACGAGCAGTACTTC
TRBV7-7,.,TRBJ2-2,.,CASSPSGELDTGELFF,TGTGCCAGCAGCCCTTCGGGGGAGTTGGACACCGGGGAGCTGTTTTTT
TRBV5-1,.,TRBJ2-1,.,CASSSGGGPSYNEQFF,TGCGCCAGCAGCTCTGGCGGGGGCCCCTCCTACAATGAGCAGTTCTTC
TRBV5-1,.,TRBJ2-7,.,CASSLGLETYEQYF,TGCGCCAGCAGCTTGGGATTGGAGACCTACGAGCAGTACTTC
TRBV5-4,few,TRBJ2-2,TRBD1,CASSLGQGATGELFF,TGTGCCAGCAGCTTGGGACAGGGGGCGACCGGGGAGCTGTTTTTT
TRBV6-1,.,TRBJ1-1,.,CASSIMNTEAFF,TGTGCCAGCAGTATAATGAACACTGAAGCTTTCTTT
TRBV2,.,TRBJ2-3,TRBD2,CAPIAGRRTDTQYF,TGTGCCCCAATAGCGGGCCGTCGCACAGATACGCAGTATTTT
TRBV14,.,TRBJ2-7,.,CASSQEGYEQYF,TGTGCCAGCAGCCAAGAGGGCTACGAGCAGTACTTC
TRBV5-8,.,TRBJ1-1,.,CASSFRVAFF,TGTGCCAGCAGCTTCCGGGTGGCTTTCTTT
TRBV29-1,.,TRBJ2-1,TRBD1,CSVWTGSNEQFF,TGCAGCGTCTGGACAGGGAGTAATGAGCAGTTCTTC
TRBV15,.,TRBJ1-1,.,CATSRTTLREDTEAFF,TGTGCCACCAGCAGAACTACACTCAGGGAGGACACTGAAGCTTTCTTT
TRBV7-9,.,TRBJ2-7,TRBD2,CASSPRLAVEQYF,TGTGCCAGCAGCCCGCGACTAGCGGTCGAGCAGTACTTC
TRBV7-8,.,TRBJ1-3,.,CASSLGSDTIYF,TGTGCCAGCAGCTTAGGTTCGGACACCATATATTTT
TRBV15,.,TRBJ1-4,TRBD1,CATSRDRGTANEKLFF,TGTGCCACCAGCAGGGACAGGGGGACAGCTAATGAAAAACTGTTTTTT
TRBV29-1,.,TRBJ2-5,.,CSVSEETQYF,TGCAGCGTTTCTGAAGAGACCCAGTACTTC
TRBV5-4,.,TRBJ2-7,.,CASSESDGQYF,TGTGCCAGCAGCGAGAGCGACGGGCAGTACTTC
TRBV6-5,once,TRBJ2-1,TRBD2,CASSYGTSGRYIEQFF,TGTGCCAGCAGTTACGGGACTAGCGGGAGGTATATTGAGCAGTTCTTC
TRBV29-1,.,TRBJ1-1,.,CSVLPQGTEAFF,TGCAGCGTTCTCCCTCAGGGGACTGAAGCTTTCTTT
TRBV5-8,.,TRBJ2-6,TRBD1,CASSLRTGGALGANVLTF,TGTGCCAGCAGCTTGAGGACAGGGGGGGCTCTGGGGGCCAACGTCCTGACTTTC
TRBV14,.,TRBJ2-7,TRBD1,CASSLVTGGEQYF,TGTGCCAGCAGCCTCGTGACAGGGGGGGAGCAGTACTTC
TRBV11-3,.,TRBJ2-7,.,CASSFGEQYF,TGTGCCAGCAGCTTCGGCGAGCAGTACTTC
TRBV11-2,.,TRBJ2-1,TRBD1,CASSPGQGYNEQFF,TGTGCCAGCAGCCCGGGACAGGGATACAATGAGCAGTTCTTC